Following are 8 T cell receptor beta chains from one sample sequenced in a study of cytomegalovirus exposure and HLA in healthy donors. The PCR contained 60 Vbeta and 13 Jbeta primers. Libraries were prepared by immunoSEQ multiplex PCR; TCRdb keeps only in-frame clonotypes and omits some of them. The table shows approximately 140,000 clones, with approximately 72% occurring only once. Sequencing was performed on PBMCs. The receptors derive from a woman aged 55-70 years in good health and CMV-seronegative.

The V and J genes are TRBV25-1 and TRBJ1-2, with D perhaps matching TRBD1 (5 bases). Germline lookup yields CDR1 MGHDK and CDR2 SYGVNS. The CDR3 sequence is 14 residues long. Trimming stripped 0 bases from V and 8 bases from J, with 13 bases between. CDR3 DNA: TGTGCCAGCAGTGAATATGTCAGGGAGGGCGGCTACACCTTC. Translation gives CASSEYVREGGYTF.

V and J are TRBV10-3 and TRBJ2-3, with 11 nucleotides matching TRBD2. The V gene's germline CDR1 is ENHRY and CDR2 SYGVKD. CDR3 length equals 18 residues. The V gene end was trimmed by 2 bases and the J gene end by 1 base; junction bases not matched to a gene: 8. This chain's CDR3 is CAISERLAGGSGTDTQYF. CDR3 nucleotides: TGTGCCATCAGTGAGAGGCTAGCGGGGGGCAGTGGCACAGATACGCAGTATTTT.

The chain combines TRBV5-4 with TRBJ1-4; weak D call: TRBD1 (5 bases). CDR3 length: 14 residues. Germline V gene lookup returns CDR1 SGHNT and CDR2 YYREEE (reference sequence). V shed 3 bases and J shed 8 bases, with 14 bases lying between them. The CDR3 nucleotides are TGTGCCAGCAGCTCCGGAACAGGTCGGGAAAAACTGTTTTTT. Amino acids: CASSSGTGREKLFF.

This chain uses TRBV25-1 with TRBJ2-1; 8 bases map to TRBD2. The CDR3 sequence is 13 residues long. With V trimmed by 7 bases and J by 9 bases, 8 bases remained unmatched. Germline CDR1 is MGHDK and CDR2 is SYGVNS. The CDR3 DNA sequence: TGTGCCAGCACCGGGACTAGGGTGAGTGAGCAGTTCTTC. It translates to CASTGTRVSEQFF. The variable domain in full, with the rest retrieved from reference TRBV25-1 and TRBJ2-1, is EADIYQTPRYLVIGTGKKITLECSQTMGHDKMYWYQQDPGMELHLIHYSYGVNSTEKGDLSSESTVSRIRTEHFPLTLESARPSHTSQYLCASTGTRVSEQFFGPGTRLTVL.

This clone has a handful of counts. The V gene is TRBV15, the J gene TRBJ2-7; TRBD1 might be the D (5 bases). The CDR3 runs 14 residues. Trimming stripped 2 bases from V and 0 bases from J, with 8 bases between. Per the germline V gene, CDR1 is LNHNV and CDR2 is YYDKDF (reference sequence). The CDR3 loop reads CATSRQGSSYEQYF. The CDR3 region has the DNA TGTGCCACCAGCAGACAGGGAAGCTCCTACGAGCAGTACTTC.

The chain employs TRBV20-1 and TRBJ1-2; D gene uncertain. Trimming removed 3 bases from V and 14 bases from J, with 13 bases in between. The CDR3 has 10 residues. Germline loops: CDR1 DFQATT, CDR2 SNEGSKA (reference sequence). CDR3 in amino acids: CSARAALPTF. CDR3 sequence (DNA): TGCAGTGCTAGGGCGGCCCTACCGACCTTC.

The chain couples TRBV5-4 to TRBJ2-7, with 7 bases matching TRBD2. The length of the CDR3 is 16 residues. Looked up from germline, CDR1 is SGHNT and CDR2 is YYREEE (reference sequence). V shed 0 bases, J shed 4 bases, and the junction held 10 bases outside the gene matches. The CDR3 protein is CASSLAVAGLSYEQYF. CDR3 coding DNA: TGTGCCAGCAGCTTGGCGGTAGCGGGCCTCTCTTACGAGCAGTACTTC.

This clone was counted a few times. The V and J genes are TRBV5-1 and TRBJ2-2; D is perhaps TRBD1 (5 bases). CDR3 length equals 15 residues. The V gene's germline CDR1 is SGHRS and CDR2 YFSETQ. V was pared by 3 bases and J by 5 bases, with 14 bases between. CDR3 bases: TGCGCCAGCAGCTCTACAGGAGTTGGGACCGGGGAGCTGTTTTTT. The encoded protein is CASSSTGVGTGELFF. The full variable domain, with the rest looked up from reference TRBV5-1 and TRBJ2-2, is KAGVTQTPRYLIKTRGQQVTLSCSPISGHRSVSWYQQTPGQGLQFLFEYFSETQRNKGNFPGRFSGRQFSNSRSEMNVSTLELGDSALYLCASSSTGVGTGELFFGEGSRLTVL.